This T cell receptor beta chain appears in the sequencing data of a study of post-analysis software for immune sequencing data. For the study at large: Progressive-relapsing, secondary progressive and relapsing-remitting multiple sclerosis were among the disease courses included. General study points: Controls had lower frequencies than patients of about 5 TRBV segments, which included TRBV5-6, TRBV5-1 and TRBV20-1.

CDR3 length equals 12 residues. Germline lookup yields CDR1 SQVTM and CDR2 ANQGSEA. V gave up 4 bases and J gave up 5 bases; unmatched junction bases: 3. As for this clonotype: Its antigen is still unknown.

Tagging with unique molecular identifiers was a feature of the TCR beta cDNA libraries. It was from approximately 0.91 to 9.4 million T cells that 500,000 to 600,000 cDNA molecules came. One entry per CDR3 protein, called by TCRdb with MiXCR from the PCR reads. This sample has fewer than 850,000 distinct CDR3 sequences; about 45% occur once, and the top ten carry roughly 4.9%. The source of this sequence is a girl aged 5 to 17 with multiple sclerosis. The sample was blood. The chain links TRBV29-1 to TRBJ1-2, with 8 nucleotides matching TRBD1. The CDR3 region is CSVGRTGYGYTF. The DNA of the CDR3 is TGCAGCGTTGGCCGGACAGGGTATGGCTACACCTTC.